This passage covers 24 T cell receptor beta chains from one sample sequenced in a study of response to subunit inactivated influenza vaccine. TCRdb processed the RT-PCR reads anew with MiXCR; each CDR3 protein has one entry. The sample carries around 650,000 distinct CDR3 sequences, approximately 14% recorded once. The sample here was PBMCs from blood, taken about 12 days after vaccination. The receptor source for this set is a man over 45 who received an inactivated influenza vaccine.

This clonotype was observed a handful of times. The genes are TRBV3-1 and TRBJ2-7; D gene ambiguous. Germline V lookup: CDR1 LGHDT, CDR2 YNNKEL (reference sequence). There are 13 residues in the CDR3. V shed 1 base and J shed 7 bases, with 11 bases lying between them. CDR3 nucleotide sequence: TGTGCCAGCAGCCAAGTTGTCAGATCGGAGCAGTACTTC. The encoded protein is CASSQVVRSEQYF.

The chain employs TRBV15 and TRBJ2-7; D remains ambiguous. CDR1 is LNHNV and CDR2 is YYDKDF in the germline V gene (reference sequence). V lost 3 bases, J lost 2 bases, and 8 bases lay in between. The CDR3 spans 13 residues. CDR3 region: CATSSEMAYEQYF. CDR3 sequence (DNA): TGTGCCACCAGCAGTGAGATGGCCTACGAGCAGTACTTC.

V and J are TRBV15 and TRBJ2-7; 7 nucleotides line up with TRBD1. CDR3 length: 14 residues. The germline CDR1 and CDR2 sequences are LNHNV and YYDKDF (reference sequence). The V segment lost 5 bases and the J segment 0 bases; nucleotides outside the gene matches: 4. Here the CDR3 reads CATSGGQVSYEQYF. The DNA for the CDR3 is TGTGCCACCAGCGGTGGACAGGTCTCCTACGAGCAGTACTTC.

This clonotype has ten or more counts. The genes are TRBV20-1 and TRBJ2-3; D is ambiguous. In germline, CDR1 is DFQATT, CDR2 SNEGSKA (reference sequence). V lost 0 bases to trimming and J lost 6 bases, with 7 bases between them. The CDR3 runs to 12 residues. Here the CDR3 reads CSARDLGDTQYF. The CDR3 region has the DNA TGCAGTGCTAGAGATCTGGGGGATACGCAGTATTTT.

This clonotype was picked up a small number of times. The chain couples TRBV7-9 to TRBJ2-7; 8 positions match TRBD1. CDR1 is SEHNR, CDR2 FQNEAQ, per germline (reference sequence). The CDR3 runs to 16 residues. The J segment lost 5 bases and the V segment lost 5 bases, leaving 14 bases of the junction unmatched. Here the CDR3 DNA reads TGTGCCAGCAGCCGAAAAGGACAGGGCCCTTTTGACGAGCAGTACTTC. Translating it yields CASSRKGQGPFDEQYF.

The chain has TRBV24-1 and TRBJ2-5, with 7 nucleotides matching TRBD1. V was pared by 3 bases and J by 1 base, with 4 bases of the junction left unmatched. Germline loops: CDR1 KGHDR, CDR2 SFDVKD. This CDR3 is built from 15 residues. CDR3 nucleotide sequence: TGTGCCACCAGTGATCTGGGACAGAGCCAAGAGACCCAGTACTTC. It is translated as CATSDLGQSQETQYF.

The J gene is TRBJ2-6, the V gene TRBV24-1; D remains unclear. Trimming pared 0 bases from V and 4 bases from J, leaving 9 bases between. Germline V gives CDR1 KGHDR, CDR2 SFDVKD. This CDR3 has 16 residues. CDR3 sequence: CATSDLRHGGANVLTF. Written as DNA, the CDR3 is TGTGCCACCAGTGATTTGAGACACGGGGGGGCCAACGTCCTGACTTTC.

At least ten counts were recorded for this clonotype. The V and J genes are TRBV12-3 or TRBV12-4 and TRBJ2-7, with no clear D. The CDR3 runs 14 residues. Trimming stripped 6 bases from V and 3 bases from J, with 15 bases between. Here the CDR3 reads CASSPPSRYYEQYF. For the CDR3, the DNA is TGTGCCAGCAGCCCCCCCTCACGGTACTACGAGCAGTACTTC.

The sample holds a few counts of this clonotype. V gene TRBV12-3 or TRBV12-4 combines with J gene TRBJ2-2, with 9 bases matching TRBD1. This CDR3 contains 15 residues. V lost 5 bases, J lost 6 bases, and 7 bases stayed unmatched. DNA for the CDR3: TGTGCCAGCAGTCCCCAGAGACAGGGGGCCGGGGAGCTGTTTTTT. Translation gives CASSPQRQGAGELFF.

There are many counts of this clonotype. This chain uses TRBV29-1 with TRBJ2-3; no definite D call. V was clipped by 3 bases and J by 1 base, with 8 bases between them. This CDR3 has 13 residues. Germline V CDR1 and CDR2: SQVTM, ANQGSEA. The CDR3 nucleotides read TGCAGCGTTGAGGCAGGACGCACAGATACGCAGTATTTT. Its protein product is CSVEAGRTDTQYF.

This rearrangement joins TRBV6-1 to TRBJ2-2; D may be TRBD1 or TRBD2 (6 bases each). In germline, CDR1 is MNHNS, CDR2 SASEGT. The CDR3 loop spans 15 amino acids. Trimming cost V 10 bases and J 4 bases, with 19 bases left between them. The CDR3 region is CATRPTRGGTGELFF. CDR3 DNA: TGTGCCACCCGACCGACTAGAGGGGGCACCGGGGAGCTGTTTTTT.

This clonotype has more than one count but fewer than ten. This chain links TRBV19 with TRBJ1-5; 11 bases align to TRBD1. The germline gives CDR1 LNHDA, CDR2 SQIVND (reference sequence). V was clipped by 9 bases and J by 3 bases; unmatched bases: 10. The CDR3 has 16 amino acids. CDR3 nucleotides: TGTGCCAGCCGACCCCTGGGACAGGGGGACAATCAGCCCCAGCATTTT. This gives the protein CASRPLGQGDNQPQHF. Filled out from reference TRBV19 and TRBJ1-5, the complete variable domain reads DGGITQSPKYLFRKEGQNVTLSCEQNLNHDAMYWYRQDPGQGLRLIYYSQIVNDFQKGDIAEGYSVSREKKESFPLTVTSAQKNPTAFYLCASRPLGQGDNQPQHFGDGTRLSIL.

The genes are TRBV5-5 and TRBJ2-1; TRBD2 matches at 11 bases. Germline V lookup: CDR1 SGHKS, CDR2 YYEKEE (reference sequence). CDR3 length: 16 residues. J lost 12 bases, V lost 4 bases, and 15 bases had no gene match. CDR3 region: CASSPNPSTSGKWQFF. The CDR3 DNA follows: TGTGCCAGCAGCCCAAACCCATCGACTAGCGGGAAATGGCAGTTCTTC.

This chain links TRBV19 with TRBJ2-1, with 8 bases that match TRBD2. This CDR3 spans 15 amino acids. V gave up 10 bases and J gave up 2 bases; unmatched junction bases: 10. Germline lookup yields CDR1 LNHDA and CDR2 SQIVND (reference sequence). Here the CDR3 DNA reads TGTGCCACCCTGCCTGGTAGCGGGGCCTACAATGAGCAGTTCTTC. It encodes CATLPGSGAYNEQFF.

This clonotype was counted a few times. The chain employs TRBV6-2 or TRBV6-3 and TRBJ2-7; 10 positions match TRBD1. The V and J ends lost 0 bases and 6 bases, in that order; junction bases with no gene match: 8. This CDR3 contains 16 residues. CDR1 and CDR2 (germline): MNHEY, SVGEGT. This chain's CDR3 is CASSYSLDRGPSEQYF. DNA of the CDR3: TGTGCCAGCAGTTACTCCCTTGACAGGGGGCCGTCCGAGCAGTACTTC.

The V and J genes are TRBV30 and TRBJ1-5; D is ambiguous. Germline-derived CDR1 and CDR2 are GTSNPN and SVGIG (reference sequence). The V end was cut by 0 bases, the J end by 5 bases, with 5 bases between. This CDR3 contains 12 residues. This chain's CDR3 is CAWSVGDQPQHF. DNA of the CDR3: TGTGCCTGGAGTGTTGGAGATCAGCCCCAGCATTTT.

This clonotype has just a few counts. The chain joins TRBV28 to TRBJ2-7; 12 bases line up with TRBD1. The CDR3 extends over 17 amino acids. Trimming took 8 bases from V and 5 from J; bases not matched to a gene: 16. Germline-derived CDR1 and CDR2 are MDHEN and SYDVKM. The CDR3 loop reads CASGRGTGGRIVHEQYF. Here the CDR3 DNA reads TGTGCCAGCGGCCGAGGGACAGGGGGCAGAATCGTCCACGAGCAGTACTTC.

This clonotype was recorded a few times. V usage is TRBV7-2 and J usage is TRBJ2-7, with TRBD1 identical over 9 bases. CDR1 is SGHTA, CDR2 FQGNSA, per germline. The length of the CDR3 is 16 residues. J lost 2 bases, V lost 5 bases, and 10 bases had no gene match. Written as DNA, the CDR3 is TGTGCCAGCAGCGAAAGTAGGGACAGGGTTCCCTACGAGCAGTACTTC. This translates into CASSESRDRVPYEQYF.

In its sample, this clonotype was seen a few times. The V and J genes are TRBV3-1 and TRBJ2-7, with D maybe TRBD2 (5 bases). Germline-derived CDR1 and CDR2 are LGHDT and YNNKEL (reference sequence). The CDR3 extends over 17 amino acids. V lost 0 bases and J lost 5, with 20 bases in between. The CDR3 sequence: CASSQDTFFGSGNEQYF. CDR3 nucleotide sequence: TGTGCCAGCAGCCAAGATACTTTTTTTGGTTCGGGGAACGAGCAGTACTTC.

This clonotype was observed at least ten times. The chain recombines TRBV7-2 with TRBJ2-2, with a possible D match to TRBD1 (6 bases). V gave up 1 base and J gave up 4 bases, with 13 bases separating them. This CDR3 has 16 residues. Germline lookup yields CDR1 SGHTA and CDR2 FQGNSA. In nucleotides, the CDR3 is TGTGCCAGCAGCTTAGATTTAGGGGGTTCCACCGGGGAGCTGTTTTTT. This gives the protein CASSLDLGGSTGELFF.

The genes are TRBV5-1 and TRBJ2-1; D tentatively reads TRBD1 or TRBD2 (6 bases each). Germline V gene data show CDR1 as SGHRS and CDR2 as YFSETQ. The ends were cut back, 4 bases at V and 2 bases at J, with 13 bases in the middle. The CDR3 covers 15 residues. The CDR3 spells CASSRGGTTYNEQFF. The CDR3 DNA follows: TGCGCCAGCAGCCGAGGGGGGACAACCTACAATGAGCAGTTCTTC. The whole variable domain, filled in from reference TRBV5-1 and TRBJ2-1, reads KAGVTQTPRYLIKTRGQQVTLSCSPISGHRSVSWYQQTPGQGLQFLFEYFSETQRNKGNFPGRFSGRQFSNSRSEMNVSTLELGDSALYLCASSRGGTTYNEQFFGPGTRLTVL.

This clonotype was found once. This sequence joins TRBV2 and TRBJ2-7, with D maybe TRBD1 (5 bases). Germline V gives CDR1 SNHLY, CDR2 FYNNEI. Trimming stripped 6 bases from V and 4 bases from J, with 10 bases between. The CDR3 length is 12 residues. DNA for the CDR3: TGTGCCAGCAGACAAGGGGTTTACGAGCAGTACTTC. Translation gives CASRQGVYEQYF.

This clonotype was seen more than once but under ten times. This chain connects TRBV28 to TRBJ2-7; tentatively, D is TRBD2 (6 bases). V lost 5 bases to trimming and J lost 7 bases, with 12 bases between them. The CDR3 has 12 residues. Germline V gene data show CDR1 as MDHEN and CDR2 as SYDVKM. CDR3 region: CASSTAAGEQYF. The CDR3 region has the DNA TGTGCCAGCAGTACCGCTGCGGGGGAGCAGTACTTC.

This clonotype was seen a handful of times. The chain carries TRBV27 and TRBJ2-7; D remains ambiguous. Per the germline V gene, CDR1 is MNHEY and CDR2 is SMNVEV (reference sequence). V was shortened by 3 bases and J by 1 base, with 10 bases between the two germline ends. The CDR3 is 14 residues long. The chain's CDR3 is CASSFRHSSYEQYF. CDR3 bases: TGTGCCAGCAGTTTTAGGCATAGTTCCTACGAGCAGTACTTC.